The source of this TCR beta chain is a study of cytomegalovirus exposure and HLA in healthy donors. Use of 60 Vbeta and 13 Jbeta primers characterized the PCR. How the authors handled the data: Later, an analysis found some 80 million unique TCR beta chains, and about 10 million of these were shared. Repertoires were generated with immunoSEQ multiplex PCR, while TCRdb's copy carries only in-frame clones and drops some. V, J and clone size were drawn from that table, and D and trimming were deduced from the DNA. The sample has around 130,000 clones; 85% to 90% are singletons. Germline V gene data show CDR1 as SEHNR and CDR2 as FQNEAQ (reference sequence). Trimming at V came to 5 bases and at J to 6 bases, leaving 7 bases not matched to a gene. CDR3 length equals 13 residues.

The V and J genes are TRBV7-9 and TRBJ2-7; 7 nucleotides agree with TRBD1. Sequenced: PBMCs. The origin of this receptor is a woman in her thirties in good health and CMV-seropositive. CDR3 sequence: CASSPKTGLEQYF. CDR3 DNA sequence: TGTGCCAGCAGCCCGAAGACAGGGCTCGAGCAGTACTTC.